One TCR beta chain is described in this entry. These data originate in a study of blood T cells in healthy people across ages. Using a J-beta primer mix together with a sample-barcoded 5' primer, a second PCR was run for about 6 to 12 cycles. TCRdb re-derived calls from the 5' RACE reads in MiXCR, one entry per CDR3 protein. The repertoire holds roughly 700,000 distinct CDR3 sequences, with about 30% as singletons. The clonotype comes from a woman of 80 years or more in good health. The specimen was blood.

The CDR3 coding sequence is TGTGCCAGCAGCCCTGAACTCAACAAGAACTATGGCTACACCTTC. This encodes CASSPELNKNYGYTF. This sequence joins TRBV5-4 and TRBJ1-2; D unresolved. The CDR3 covers 15 residues. Germline V lookup: CDR1 SGHNT, CDR2 YYREEE (reference sequence). Deletions cut 4 bases from V and 2 bases from J, with 15 bases between. The variable domain in full, completed from reference TRBV5-4 and TRBJ1-2, reads ETGVTQSPTHLIKTRGQQVTLRCSSQSGHNTVSWYQQALGQGPQFIFQYYREEENGRGNFPPRFSGLQFPNYSSELNVNALELDDSALYLCASSPELNKNYGYTFGSGTRLTVV.